This entry concerns a single T cell receptor (beta chain). The antigen is undetermined. The data are from a study of blood T cells in healthy people across ages. The study, taken as a whole, reports: Donor CMV infection status was unknown, possibly confounding age-related changes in expanded clonotypes. Long-lived and aged donors differed, with more naive CD4+ cells and higher diversity in the long-lived.

Germline V lookup: CDR1 SGHVS, CDR2 FQNEAQ. The CDR3 length is 15 residues. The ends were cut back, 2 bases at V and 8 bases at J, with 18 bases in the middle. It was with a sample-barcoded 5' primer and a J-beta primer mix that a second PCR of about 6 to 11 cycles was run. A single record per CDR3 protein comes from TCRdb applying MiXCR to the 5' RACE reads. The sample has fewer than 800,000 distinct CDR3 sequences; about 30% are singletons. The receptor was derived from a woman older than 75 in good health. Sequencing was done on a sample of blood. The V and J genes are TRBV7-8 and TRBJ1-2; D unclear. CDR3 nucleotide sequence: TGTGCCAGCAGCTTAAGGGTCGGACGGCCGGGAGGCTACACCTTC. This codes for CASSLRVGRPGGYTF.